The 5 T cell receptor beta chains below were found in one sample sequenced in a study of blood T cell repertoires in COVID-19. TCRdb's copy holds only in-frame clones and misses some; the assay was immunoSEQ multiplex PCR. This table holds about 60,000 clones, approximately 80% found once. Sequencing was performed on peripheral blood. The receptors originated from a man aged 55 to 70 with acute or convalescent COVID-19.

There are a few counts of this clone. The CDR3 loop is CATSRVPLGGAEAFF. As DNA, the CDR3 is TGTGCCACCAGCAGAGTACCCCTTGGGGGCGCTGAAGCTTTCTTT. The rearrangement joins TRBV15 to TRBJ1-1; possible D gene TRBD1, 6 bases. Germline-derived CDR1 and CDR2 are LNHNV and YYDKDF (reference sequence). V was shortened by 1 base and J by 6 bases, with 15 bases between the two germline ends. This CDR3 contains 15 residues. Filled out from reference TRBV15 and TRBJ1-1, the complete variable domain reads DAMVIQNPRYQVTQFGKPVTLSCSQTLNHNVMYWYQQKSSQAPKLLFHYYDKDFNNEADTPDNFQSRRPNTSFCFLDIRSPGLGDTAMYLCATSRVPLGGAEAFFGQGTRLTVV.

This clone came up a few times. The CDR3 loop is CAISRGGTGNYGYTF. The DNA of the CDR3 is TGTGCCATCTCCCGGGGGGGAACAGGAAACTATGGCTACACCTTC. The chain uses TRBV10-3 and TRBJ1-2; the D gene is possibly TRBD1 (5 bases). V lost 8 bases to trimming and J lost 2 bases, with 18 bases between them. There are 15 residues in the CDR3. The germline V gene has CDR1 ENHRY and CDR2 SYGVKD.

The rearrangement uses TRBV5-6 and TRBJ2-7, with TRBD1 identical over 7 bases. Trimming at V came to 3 bases and at J to 3 bases, leaving 15 bases not matched to a gene. Germline V gene sequence: CDR1 SGHDT, CDR2 YYEEEE. The CDR3 loop spans 17 amino acids. The CDR3 region has the DNA TGTGCCAGCAGCTATTTCTCCACCGGGACAGCCTACTACGAGCAGTACTTC. This translates into CASSYFSTGTAYYEQYF.

This CDR3 is CASSLDRSLGTDTQYF. CDR3 in DNA: TGTGCCAGCAGCTTAGATCGGTCCCTCGGGACAGATACGCAGTATTTT. The V and J genes are TRBV7-2 and TRBJ2-3; D uncertain. CDR1 and CDR2 from the germline V gene are SGHTA and FQGNSA. The CDR3 totals 16 residues. V dropped 1 base and J dropped 3 bases, with 14 bases sitting between them.

The rearrangement links TRBV9 to TRBJ2-3, with D tentatively TRBD1 (5 bases). This CDR3 is 14 amino acids long. V was shortened by 0 bases and J by 6 bases, with 11 bases between the two germline ends. In germline, CDR1 is SGDLS, CDR2 YYNGEE. The CDR3 bases are TGTGCCAGCAGCGTAGAAGGGGCGTTGGATACGCAGTATTTT. It is translated as CASSVEGALDTQYF.